This T cell receptor (beta chain) derives from a study of cytomegalovirus exposure and HLA in healthy donors. General study findings and limits: Another analysis was done later, and it associated fewer than 20,000 TCR beta sequences with HLA alleles at 0.05 false discovery rate. The classifier, whose performance was assessed in both the original and validation cohorts, reportedly diagnosed cytomegalovirus status with high specificity and sensitivity. A missense DCLRE1C variant was associated with V- and J-gene trimming of TCR beta chains in a later analysis, and an independent cohort replicated the association.

On this clone itself: Its cognate antigen is unknown.

The primer mix had 60 Vbeta and 13 Jbeta primers. Libraries were prepared by immunoSEQ multiplex PCR; TCRdb keeps only in-frame clonotypes and omits some of them. The sample shows 150,000 to 200,000 clones, 77% of them seen only once. The germline CDR1 and CDR2 sequences are MDHEN and SYDVKM. V was pared by 7 bases and J by 4 bases, with 23 bases between. This CDR3 region has 16 residues. The receptor comes from a female donor in good health and CMV-seronegative. The chain has TRBV28 and TRBJ2-7; D remains unclear. The sequenced sample was PBMCs. CDR3 sequence: CASTVEVGPGSYEQYF. CDR3 bases: TGTGCCAGCACTGTAGAGGTAGGCCCCGGGTCTTACGAGCAGTACTTC.